This T cell receptor (beta chain) derives from a study of beta chain features in type 1 diabetes. Expressed TCRB transcripts were sequenced because the entire RNA isolate underwent reverse transcription. The table came from immunoSEQ multiplex PCR; TCRdb's copy has only in-frame clones and leaves some out. The sample yields 900,000 or so clones, around a sixth seen once. The sample comprised naive CD4+ T cells from blood. The clonotype originates from a woman between 18 and 29 years old in good health.

For the CDR3, the DNA is TGTGCCAGCAGCTTTCAGGGTGGAAAACTGTTTTTT. This encodes CASSFQGGKLFF. The V call is TRBV7-2, the J call TRBJ1-4, with D maybe TRBD1 (5 bases). The germline V and J ends were trimmed by 3 bases and 10 bases, with 9 bases remaining between them. Germline loops: CDR1 SGHTA, CDR2 FQGNSA. The CDR3 covers 12 residues.